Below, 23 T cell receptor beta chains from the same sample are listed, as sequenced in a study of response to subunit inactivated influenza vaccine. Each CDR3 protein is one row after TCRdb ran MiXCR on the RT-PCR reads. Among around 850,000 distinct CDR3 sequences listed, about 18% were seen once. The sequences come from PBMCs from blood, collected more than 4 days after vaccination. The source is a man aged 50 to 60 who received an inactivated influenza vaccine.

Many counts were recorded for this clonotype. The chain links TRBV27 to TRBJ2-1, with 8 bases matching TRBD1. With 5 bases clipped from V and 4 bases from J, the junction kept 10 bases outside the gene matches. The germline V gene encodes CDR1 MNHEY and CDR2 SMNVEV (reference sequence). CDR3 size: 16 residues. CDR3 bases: TGTGCCAGCAGTACCCCTCCCAGACAGGGGTACAATGAGCAGTTCTTC. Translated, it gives CASSTPPRQGYNEQFF.

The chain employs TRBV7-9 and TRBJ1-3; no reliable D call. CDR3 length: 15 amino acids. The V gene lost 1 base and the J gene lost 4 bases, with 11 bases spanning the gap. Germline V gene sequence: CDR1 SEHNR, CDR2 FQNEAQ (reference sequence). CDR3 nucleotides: TGTGCCAGCAGCTTAGGTTCCCGGCCCGGAAACACCATATATTTT. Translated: CASSLGSRPGNTIYF.

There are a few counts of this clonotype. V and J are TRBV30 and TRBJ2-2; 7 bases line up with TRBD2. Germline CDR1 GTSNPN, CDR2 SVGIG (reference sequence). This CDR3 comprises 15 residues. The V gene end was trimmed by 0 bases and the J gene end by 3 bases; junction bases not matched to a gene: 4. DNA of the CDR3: TGTGCCTGGAGTGTGTGGCTAGCGGACACCGGGGAGCTGTTTTTT. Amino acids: CAWSVWLADTGELFF.

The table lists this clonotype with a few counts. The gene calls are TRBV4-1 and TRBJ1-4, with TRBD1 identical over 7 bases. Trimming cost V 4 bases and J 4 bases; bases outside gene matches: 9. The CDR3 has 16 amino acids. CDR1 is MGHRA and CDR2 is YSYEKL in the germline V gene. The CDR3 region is CASSRLEGAVNEKLFF. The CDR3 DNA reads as TGCGCCAGCAGCCGGCTAGAGGGGGCAGTTAATGAAAAACTGTTTTTT.

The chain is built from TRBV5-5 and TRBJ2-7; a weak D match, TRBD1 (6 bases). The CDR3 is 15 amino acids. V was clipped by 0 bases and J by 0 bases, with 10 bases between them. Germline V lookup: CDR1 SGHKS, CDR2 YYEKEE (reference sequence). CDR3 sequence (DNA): TGTGCCAGCAGCTTGGGACAGGCGATCTCCTACGAGCAGTACTTC. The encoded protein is CASSLGQAISYEQYF. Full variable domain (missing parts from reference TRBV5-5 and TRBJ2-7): DAGVTQSPTHLIKTRGQQVTLRCSPISGHKSVSWYQQVLGQGPQFIFQYYEKEERGRGNFPDRFSARQFPNYSSELNVNALLLGDSALYLCASSLGQAISYEQYFGPGTRLTVT.

CDR3 bases: TGTGCCAGCAATCCGGGACCGCCAGATACGCAGTATTTT. Its translation: CASNPGPPDTQYF. The chain recombines TRBV12-3 or TRBV12-4 with TRBJ2-3; D tentatively fits TRBD1 or TRBD2 (5 bases each). With 7 bases removed from V and 4 bases from J, the gap between germline ends came to 12 bases. The CDR3 loop spans 13 amino acids.

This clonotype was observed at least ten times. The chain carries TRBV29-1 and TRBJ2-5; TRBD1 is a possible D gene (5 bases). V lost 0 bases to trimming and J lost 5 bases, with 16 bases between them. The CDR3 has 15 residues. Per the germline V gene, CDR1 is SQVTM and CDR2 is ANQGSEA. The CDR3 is CSVEDRQGYRETQYF. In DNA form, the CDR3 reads TGCAGCGTTGAAGATCGCCAGGGCTATCGGGAGACCCAGTACTTC.

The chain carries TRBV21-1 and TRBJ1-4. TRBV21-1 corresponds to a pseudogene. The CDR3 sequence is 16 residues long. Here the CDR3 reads CASSKVGREKDLELFF. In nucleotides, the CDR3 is TGTGCCAGCAGCAAAGTCGGGAGGGAGAAGGATCTGGAACTGTTTTTT.

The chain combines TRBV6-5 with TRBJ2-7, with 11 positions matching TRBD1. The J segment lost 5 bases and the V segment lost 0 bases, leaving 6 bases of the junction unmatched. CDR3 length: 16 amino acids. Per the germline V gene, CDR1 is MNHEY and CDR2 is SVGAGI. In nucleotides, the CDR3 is TGTGCCAGCAGTTACTCCATTGGGACAGGGGGTGACGAGCAGTACTTC. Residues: CASSYSIGTGGDEQYF.

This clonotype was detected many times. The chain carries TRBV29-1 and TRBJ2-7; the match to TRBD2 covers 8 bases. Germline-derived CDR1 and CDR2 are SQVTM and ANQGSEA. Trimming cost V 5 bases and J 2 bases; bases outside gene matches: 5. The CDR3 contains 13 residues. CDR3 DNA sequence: TGCAGCGTTATTACTAGCGGTACCTACGAGCAGTACTTC. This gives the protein CSVITSGTYEQYF.

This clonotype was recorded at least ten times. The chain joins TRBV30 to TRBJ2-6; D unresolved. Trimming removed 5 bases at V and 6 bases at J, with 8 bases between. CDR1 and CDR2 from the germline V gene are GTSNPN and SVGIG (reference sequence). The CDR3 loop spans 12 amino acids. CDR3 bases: TGTGCCTGGTCCATTAAGGCCAACGTCCTGACTTTC. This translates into CAWSIKANVLTF.

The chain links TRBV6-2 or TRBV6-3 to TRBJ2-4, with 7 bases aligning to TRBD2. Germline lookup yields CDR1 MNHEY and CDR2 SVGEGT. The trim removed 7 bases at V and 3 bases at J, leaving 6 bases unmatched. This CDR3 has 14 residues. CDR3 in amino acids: CASTLARDKNIQYF. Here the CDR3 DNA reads TGTGCCAGCACACTAGCGCGGGACAAAAACATTCAGTACTTC.

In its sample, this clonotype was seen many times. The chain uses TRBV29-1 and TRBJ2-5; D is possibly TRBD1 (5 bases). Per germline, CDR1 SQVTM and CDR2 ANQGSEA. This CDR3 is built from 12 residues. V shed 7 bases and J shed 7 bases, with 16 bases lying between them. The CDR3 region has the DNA TGCAGCGCTCCCGAAGGGGTCGGGACCCAGTACTTC. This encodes CSAPEGVGTQYF.

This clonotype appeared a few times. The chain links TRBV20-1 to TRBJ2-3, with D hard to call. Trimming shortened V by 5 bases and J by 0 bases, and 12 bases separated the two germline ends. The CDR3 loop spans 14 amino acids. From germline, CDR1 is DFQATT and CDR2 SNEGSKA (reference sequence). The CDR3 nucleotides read TGCAGTGCTCAAGGAGTTTCTAGCACAGATACGCAGTATTTT. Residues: CSAQGVSSTDTQYF.

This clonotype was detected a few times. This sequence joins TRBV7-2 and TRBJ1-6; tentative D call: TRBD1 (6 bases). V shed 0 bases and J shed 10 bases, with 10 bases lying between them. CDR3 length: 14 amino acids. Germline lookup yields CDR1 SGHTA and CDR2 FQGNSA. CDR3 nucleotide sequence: TGTGCCAGCAGCTTAGCAGGGGGTTGGTCACCCCTCCACTTT. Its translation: CASSLAGGWSPLHF.

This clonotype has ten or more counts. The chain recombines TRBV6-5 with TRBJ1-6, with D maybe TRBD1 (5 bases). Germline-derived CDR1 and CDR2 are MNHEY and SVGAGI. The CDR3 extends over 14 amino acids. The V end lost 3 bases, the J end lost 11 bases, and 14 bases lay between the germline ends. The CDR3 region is CASSYGQGIPPLHF. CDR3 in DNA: TGTGCCAGCAGTTATGGCCAGGGTATTCCACCCCTCCACTTT.

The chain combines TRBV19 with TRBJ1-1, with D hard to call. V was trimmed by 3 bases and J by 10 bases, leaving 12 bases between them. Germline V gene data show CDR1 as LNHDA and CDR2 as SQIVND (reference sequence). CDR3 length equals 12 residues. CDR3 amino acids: CASSILASRAFF. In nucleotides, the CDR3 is TGTGCCAGTAGTATTCTCGCCTCGAGAGCTTTCTTT. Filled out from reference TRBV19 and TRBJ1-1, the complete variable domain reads DGGITQSPKYLFRKEGQNVTLSCEQNLNHDAMYWYRQDPGQGLRLIYYSQIVNDFQKGDIAEGYSVSREKKESFPLTVTSAQKNPTAFYLCASSILASRAFFGQGTRLTVV.

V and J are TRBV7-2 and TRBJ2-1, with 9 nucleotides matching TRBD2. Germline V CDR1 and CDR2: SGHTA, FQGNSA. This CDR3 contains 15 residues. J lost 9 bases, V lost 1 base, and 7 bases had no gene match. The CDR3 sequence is CASSLVVAGVVEQFF. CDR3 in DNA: TGTGCCAGCAGCTTAGTGGTAGCGGGAGTGGTTGAGCAGTTCTTC.

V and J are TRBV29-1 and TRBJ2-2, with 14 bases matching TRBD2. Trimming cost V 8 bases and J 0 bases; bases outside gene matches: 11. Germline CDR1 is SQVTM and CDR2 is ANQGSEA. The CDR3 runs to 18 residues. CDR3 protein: CSFSTGTSGGPNTGELFF. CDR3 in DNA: TGCAGCTTCAGTACCGGGACTAGCGGGGGACCGAACACCGGGGAGCTGTTTTTT.

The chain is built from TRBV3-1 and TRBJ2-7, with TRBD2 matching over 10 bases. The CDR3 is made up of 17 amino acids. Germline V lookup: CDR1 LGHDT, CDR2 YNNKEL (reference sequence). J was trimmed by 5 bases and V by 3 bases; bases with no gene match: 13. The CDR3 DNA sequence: TGTGCCAGCAGCCACGGCGGTATGACTAGCGGGTCCCACGAGCAGTACTTC. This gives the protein CASSHGGMTSGSHEQYF.

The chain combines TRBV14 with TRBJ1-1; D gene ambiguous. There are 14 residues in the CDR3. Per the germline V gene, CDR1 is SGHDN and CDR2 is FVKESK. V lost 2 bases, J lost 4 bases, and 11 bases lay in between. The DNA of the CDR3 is TGTGCCAGCAGCCAACTACGGATGGGCACTGAAGCTTTCTTT. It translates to CASSQLRMGTEAFF.

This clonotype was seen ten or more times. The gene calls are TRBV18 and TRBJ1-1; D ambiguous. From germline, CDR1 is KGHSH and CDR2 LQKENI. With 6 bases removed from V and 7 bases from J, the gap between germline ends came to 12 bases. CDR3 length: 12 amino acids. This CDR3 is CASSFDWDEAFF. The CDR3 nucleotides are TGTGCCAGCTCGTTCGACTGGGATGAAGCTTTCTTT.

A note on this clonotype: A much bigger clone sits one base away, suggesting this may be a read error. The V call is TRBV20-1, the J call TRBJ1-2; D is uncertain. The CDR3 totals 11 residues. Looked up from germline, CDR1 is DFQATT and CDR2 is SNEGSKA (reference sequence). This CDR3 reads CTTNRDPGYSF. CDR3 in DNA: TGCACAACCAACCGAGACCCTGGCTACTCCTTC.